The present T cell receptor (beta chain) was sequenced within a study of a mutant IDH1 vaccine in newly diagnosed glioma (dated by TCRdb to the early 2020s). About the full investigation: In the chemotherapy-containing groups, vaccination started alongside temozolomide cycles, whereas in patients who had radiotherapy alone it started 4-6 weeks after radiotherapy. Of the 25 to 40 treated patients, approximately 62% were male and approximately 38% were female, and the mean age was approximately 40 years. Prior to enrollment, standard therapy consisting of radiotherapy alone, temozolomide alone, or radiochemotherapy with temozolomide had been administered to patients, with the combination being received by most patients. The week-35 safety follow-up took place at visit V12, and the week-47 end of study took place at visit V13. Six visits were used for peripheral blood collection: V03 (baseline), V05, V07, V10, V12 and V13. For exploratory analyses, longitudinal TCRB deep sequencing was carried out in roughly 25 treated patients wherever samples were available. The paper as a whole reports these results and caveats: Selection of PBMC samples for TCRB deep sequencing was based on availability. Changes in the top peripheral T cell clonotypes picked up by TCRB sequencing did not appear to be linked to pseudoprogression. It was noted by the authors that analyses of patient blood samples could not be reproduced owing to sample limitations. Immune responses induced by the vaccine were seen in roughly 95% of patients across multiple MHC alleles.

From the cysteine up to the phenylalanine, the CDR3 has a length of 13 residues. Only the CDR3 part of the read is kept: 39 bases, read in frame from the first base. CDR1 and CDR2 were assigned from the germline V gene as MGHDK and SYGVNS. This clone was detected only once. It has no known antigen specificity. The sample holds no much larger clone one base away, and base qualities are not on file. The protocol used for the library was the immunoSEQ multiplex PCR assay. Rearranged TCR beta chain sequences were amplified with the hsTCRB Kit following the manufacturer's protocol. An Illumina MiSeq was used to sequence the TCRB libraries. Per the original workflow: The proprietary platform of the kit vendor was used for demultiplexing, trimming and gene mapping. Held by TCRdb, this immuneACCESS table contains in-frame sequences only and omits some clones. Under half of the omission traces to an unresolved V gene where checked; the cause of the rest is unknown. For V, J and clone size, that table is used; D and trimming come from the DNA. Recorded for this sample are over 30,000 clones; roughly 79% of them occurred a single time. Roughly 9.3% of the sample goes to the ten largest clones.

The time point label on this specimen signifies: week 35, safety follow-up. Every vaccine dose consisted of 300 ug of a 20-mer mutant IDH1 peptide in Montanide, administered subcutaneously together with topical imiquimod. Across visits V03 through V10, patients got a total of eight vaccinations, given in weeks 1, 3, 5, 7, 11, 15, 19 and 23. Donors had newly diagnosed WHO grade 3 or 4 IDH1-mutant astrocytomas with loss of nuclear ATRX. The samples were drawn from NOA16, a multicentre, single-arm, open-label phase I trial in Germany that tested a mutant IDH1 peptide vaccine in humans for the first time. Genomic DNA for TCRB sequencing was extracted from EDTA blood using the DNeasy Blood and Tissue Kit.

The chain uses TRBV25-1 and TRBJ2-5; the D gene cannot be named for sure. The J call is doubtful: the DNA matches TRBJ2-7 better. This clonotype originated in a woman aged 25 to 39 with glioma. Some clones in this sample may be carry-over from other donors' samples. Sequenced material: PBMCs, taken from a glioma patient whose treatment included an IDH1 peptide vaccine. Read as DNA, the sequence is TGTGCCAGCAGTGATGGATTATCCTACGAGCAGTACTTC. Translated, this gives CASSDGLSYEQYF.